Following are 19 T cell receptor beta chains from one sample sequenced in a study of T cells after yellow fever vaccination. TCRdb called the 5' RACE reads again in MiXCR, with one record for every CDR3 protein. This sample has about 320,000 distinct CDR3 sequences, with roughly 10% found just once. Sample: CD4+ T cells sorted from PBMCs, taken 45 days after the yellow fever booster vaccination. Receptors originate from a man aged 18 to 30 who received the YFV17D yellow fever vaccine.

This clonotype has only a few counts. The chain combines TRBV15 with TRBJ1-1, with a possible D match to TRBD1 (6 bases). The CDR3 is 13 residues long. Trimming shortened V by 3 bases and J by 1 base, and 6 bases separated the two germline ends. The germline gives CDR1 LNHNV, CDR2 YYDKDF (reference sequence). CDR3 loop: CATSRDRNTEAFF. CDR3 coding DNA: TGTGCCACCAGCAGGGACAGGAACACTGAAGCTTTCTTT.

This clonotype was seen more than once but under ten times. The chain uses TRBV6-1 and TRBJ2-4; 8 bases are shared with TRBD2. V dropped 3 bases and J dropped 6; count of bases not matched to a gene: 10. This CDR3 spans 16 amino acids. Germline assignment: CDR1 MNHNS and CDR2 SASEGT. The CDR3 spells CASSDLSGGWGNIQYF. CDR3 in DNA: TGTGCCAGCAGTGATCTCAGCGGGGGTTGGGGAAACATTCAGTACTTC.

In its sample, this clonotype was seen a few times. The rearrangement joins TRBV4-3 to TRBJ1-5; TRBD1 matches at 9 bases. The CDR3 has 14 amino acids. V lost 4 bases, J lost 5 bases, and 3 bases stayed unmatched. CDR1 and CDR2 from the germline V gene are LGHNA and YSLEER. CDR3 nucleotide sequence: TGCGCCAGCAGCCCACAGGGGGCAGATCAGCCCCAGCATTTT. Amino acids: CASSPQGADQPQHF.

This clonotype was counted only a few times. V usage is TRBV18 and J usage is TRBJ2-5, with TRBD2 matching over 10 bases. This CDR3 region has 16 residues. J gave up 2 bases and V 2 bases, and 5 bases lay outside the gene matches. Germline CDR1 reads KGHSH; CDR2 reads LQKENI. The CDR3 loop reads CASSPTSGVLQETQYF. The CDR3 bases are TGTGCCAGCTCACCAACTAGCGGGGTTTTACAAGAGACCCAGTACTTC.

The chain couples TRBV12-3 or TRBV12-4 to TRBJ1-5; unclear D gene. The CDR3 consists of 13 residues. Trimming shortened V by 6 bases and J by 7 bases, and 13 bases separated the two germline ends. CDR3 nucleotides: TGTGCCAGCAGATCTACCCTAAGGCAGCCCCAGCATTTT. Translating it yields CASRSTLRQPQHF.

The chain recombines TRBV4-2 with TRBJ1-5, with 9 bases fitting TRBD1. Losses at the gene ends were 1 base for V and 4 bases for J; bases not matched to a gene: 5. CDR1 and CDR2 from the germline V gene are LGHNA and YNFKEQ. This CDR3 is built from 16 residues. The CDR3 nucleotides read TGTGCCAGCAGCCAAGGGGACAGGGCCGAGAATCAGCCCCAGCATTTT. Protein sequence: CASSQGDRAENQPQHF.

V and J are TRBV12-3 or TRBV12-4 and TRBJ2-1, with 10 bases that match TRBD2. The CDR3 consists of 13 residues. With V trimmed by 2 bases and J by 14 bases, 6 bases remained unmatched. The CDR3 DNA sequence: TGTGCCAGCAGTTTAACACTAGCGGGGATTAAGTTCTTC. Translated, it gives CASSLTLAGIKFF.

In this sample, this clonotype turned up many times. The chain links TRBV7-2 to TRBJ2-7; 8 nucleotides match TRBD1. The CDR3 consists of 14 residues. With 3 bases clipped from V and 5 bases from J, the junction kept 6 bases outside the gene matches. Germline V CDR1 and CDR2: SGHTA, FQGNSA. The CDR3 sequence is CASSLDRESDEQYF. As DNA, the CDR3 is TGTGCCAGCAGCTTGGACAGGGAGAGCGACGAGCAGTACTTC.

This chain's CDR3 is CASSLSNNYGYTF. DNA of the CDR3: TGTGCCAGCAGTTTATCCAATAACTATGGCTACACCTTC. The chain links TRBV12-3 or TRBV12-4 to TRBJ1-2; D is unresolved. V was clipped by 2 bases and J by 1 base, with 5 bases between them. This CDR3 has 13 residues.

The chain employs TRBV7-2 and TRBJ2-5, with D possibly matching TRBD1 (5 bases). The CDR3 spans 14 residues. The V end was cut by 4 bases, the J end by 2 bases, with 11 bases between. CDR1 is SGHTA, CDR2 FQGNSA, per germline. The CDR3 DNA sequence: TGTGCCAGCAGCTACCGACAGTTTCAAGAGACCCAGTACTTC. Its translation: CASSYRQFQETQYF.

The V gene is TRBV11-2, the J gene TRBJ2-1; possible D gene TRBD2, 6 bases. This CDR3 comprises 15 residues. Trimming removed 0 bases at V and 8 bases at J, with 14 bases between. The germline gives CDR1 SGHAT, CDR2 FQNNGV. The CDR3 protein is CASSLDGGAGDEQFF. CDR3 in DNA: TGTGCCAGCAGCTTAGATGGCGGGGCAGGCGATGAGCAGTTCTTC.

V is TRBV5-4 and J is TRBJ2-3; 8 bases align to TRBD2. This CDR3 spans 12 amino acids. V shed 4 bases, J shed 9 bases, and the junction held 4 bases outside the gene matches. CDR1 and CDR2 (germline): SGHNT, YYREEE (reference sequence). The CDR3 sequence: CASSVSSGTQYF. The CDR3 DNA sequence: TGTGCCAGCAGCGTCTCTAGCGGGACGCAGTATTTT.

This chain connects TRBV4-3 to TRBJ2-2; D is undetermined. The CDR3 runs 15 residues. V dropped 4 bases and J dropped 0 bases, with 9 bases sitting between them. Germline V lookup: CDR1 LGHNA, CDR2 YSLEER. CDR3 DNA: TGCGCCAGCAGCCCCCGGGTCGCGAACACCGGGGAGCTGTTTTTT. Residues: CASSPRVANTGELFF.

This clonotype was counted only a few times. V gene TRBV12-5 combines with J gene TRBJ2-7, with D uncertain. Germline V gene lookup returns CDR1 LGHNT and CDR2 FRNRAP. V was clipped by 3 bases and J by 5 bases, with 14 bases between them. The CDR3 sequence is 14 residues long. The CDR3 is CASGLRTAEDEQYF. In nucleotides, the CDR3 is TGTGCTAGTGGTTTACGAACGGCCGAGGACGAGCAGTACTTC.

This clonotype was detected only a few times. V is TRBV5-8 and J is TRBJ2-7; 10 bases are a match to TRBD2. The CDR3 is 13 amino acids. The V and J ends lost 4 bases and 5 bases, in that order; junction bases with no gene match: 3. Germline V gene lookup returns CDR1 SGHTS and CDR2 YDEGEE. CDR3 in amino acids: CASSIGTSDEQYF. The CDR3 coding sequence is TGTGCCAGCAGCATCGGGACTAGCGACGAGCAGTACTTC.

This clonotype was seen ten or more times. This chain links TRBV12-3 or TRBV12-4 with TRBJ1-1; unclear D gene. The length of the CDR3 is 15 residues. V lost 5 bases and J 1 base, leaving 14 bases between the germline ends. The CDR3 nucleotides are TGTGCCAGCAGTCCCCCCAGATCGCGGAACACTGAAGCTTTCTTT. It encodes CASSPPRSRNTEAFF.

The J gene is TRBJ2-1, the V gene TRBV12-3 or TRBV12-4, with 8 bases fitting TRBD1. V shed 6 bases and J 3 bases; nucleotides not matched to a gene: 7. The CDR3 spans 15 residues. CDR3 bases: TGTGCCAGCAGCCCACCCGGGACAGGCTACAATGAGCAGTTCTTC. It yields the protein CASSPPGTGYNEQFF.

This clonotype appeared many times. The CDR3 nucleotides read TGTGCCAGCAGTGGCCGTGAGCAGCTAGCCTACAATGAGCAGTTCTTC. It encodes CASSGREQLAYNEQFF. The genes are TRBV6-5 and TRBJ2-1; D gene ambiguous. V lost 5 bases to trimming and J lost 2 bases, with 16 bases between them. Looked up from germline, CDR1 is MNHEY and CDR2 is SVGAGI. The CDR3 totals 16 residues.

The rearrangement joins TRBV19 to TRBJ2-7; 8 bases are shared with TRBD1. The germline V gene encodes CDR1 LNHDA and CDR2 SQIVND (reference sequence). This CDR3 spans 15 amino acids. V shed 4 bases and J 0 bases; nucleotides not matched to a gene: 5. The chain's CDR3 is CASSTGTGASYEQYF. The DNA of the CDR3 is TGTGCCAGTAGTACAGGGACAGGAGCCTCCTACGAGCAGTACTTC.